The 20 T cell receptor beta chains presented below share a single source sample, sequenced in a study of cytomegalovirus exposure and HLA in healthy donors. Method: immunoSEQ multiplex PCR; TCRdb's copy keeps in-frame clones and lacks some. The table lists about 170,000 clones, around nine tenths of them singletons, with 1.4% in the top ten. The sample consisted of PBMCs. These receptors all come from a woman aged 30 to 39 in good health and CMV-seronegative.

The chain carries TRBV29-1 and TRBJ2-6; no reliable D call. Looked up from germline, CDR1 is SQVTM and CDR2 is ANQGSEA. This CDR3 contains 13 residues. CDR3 protein: CSCVTTGANVLTF. In DNA, the CDR3 is TGCAGTTGTGTAACTACGGGGGCCAACGTCCTGACTTTC.

The V and J genes are TRBV7-8 and TRBJ2-7; D possibly corresponds to TRBD2 (7 bases). This CDR3 is built from 18 residues. Germline assignment: CDR1 SGHVS and CDR2 FQNEAQ. V gave up 0 bases and J gave up 4 bases, with 22 bases separating them. The CDR3 nucleotides are TGTGCCAGCAGCTTAGCGGTTGGAGGGGGGGCCACTAGATACGAGCAGTACTTC. Amino acid sequence: CASSLAVGGGATRYEQYF.

The V call is TRBV10-1, the J call TRBJ2-1; 8 bases line up with TRBD2. The CDR3 extends over 15 amino acids. The V gene's germline CDR1 is WNHNN and CDR2 SYGVQD (reference sequence). V lost 3 bases to trimming and J lost 7 bases; unmatched junction nucleotides: 8. CDR3 DNA: TGCGCCAGCAGTGAATCAGCGGGGGTTTGGAATGAGCAGTTCTTC. This translates into CASSESAGVWNEQFF.

The V call is TRBV7-9, the J call TRBJ1-6; TRBD1 agrees at 8 bases. The V and J ends lost 1 base and 10 bases, in that order; junction bases with no gene match: 3. CDR1 is SEHNR, CDR2 FQNEAQ, per germline (reference sequence). This CDR3 spans 14 amino acids. The CDR3 region is CASSLGDRRSPLHF. The CDR3, as DNA: TGTGCCAGCAGCTTAGGGGACAGGAGGTCACCCCTCCACTTT.

The chain recombines TRBV19 with TRBJ1-1, with 10 bases matching TRBD1. Trimming cost V 7 bases and J 0 bases; bases outside gene matches: 8. This CDR3 contains 16 residues. Germline lookup yields CDR1 LNHDA and CDR2 SQIVND (reference sequence). CDR3 loop: CASTRETGGLNTEAFF. Here the CDR3 DNA reads TGTGCCAGTACCAGAGAGACAGGGGGCTTGAACACTGAAGCTTTCTTT.

The genes are TRBV7-2 and TRBJ1-2, with 8 bases fitting TRBD1. The germline CDR1 and CDR2 sequences are SGHTA and FQGNSA. V trimming: 5 bases; J trimming: 5 bases; junction bases outside the gene matches: 4. The CDR3 runs to 13 residues. For the CDR3, the DNA is TGTGCCAGCAGCGGGACAGGCGATTATGGCTACACCTTC. Amino acid sequence: CASSGTGDYGYTF.

This clone is a singleton in its sample. The chain is built from TRBV4-1 and TRBJ2-1; D gene unclear. This CDR3 contains 11 residues. V shed 1 base and J shed 9 bases, with 4 bases lying between them. Germline-derived CDR1 and CDR2 are MGHRA and YSYEKL. The CDR3 reads CASSQGVEQFF. CDR3 DNA: TGCGCCAGCAGCCAAGGAGTTGAGCAGTTCTTC.

The rearrangement joins TRBV10-3 to TRBJ1-5, with no clear D. V lost 7 bases, J lost 4 bases, and 11 bases lay in between. This CDR3 region has 13 residues. The germline gives CDR1 ENHRY, CDR2 SYGVKD. The CDR3 spells CAIKGDANQPQHF. In nucleotides, the CDR3 is TGTGCCATCAAGGGAGACGCGAATCAGCCCCAGCATTTT.

The J gene is TRBJ2-2, the V gene TRBV5-5, with a weak D call TRBD1 (5 bases). This CDR3 is built from 16 residues. Germline V gene sequence: CDR1 SGHKS, CDR2 YYEKEE (reference sequence). Trimming took 1 base from V and 4 from J, leaving 14 bases between them. Here the CDR3 DNA reads TGTGCCAGCAGCTTGACGTGGGGCTCTTCCACCGGGGAGCTGTTTTTT. It specifies CASSLTWGSSTGELFF.

The chain carries TRBV10-2 and TRBJ2-6, with D tentatively TRBD1 (5 bases). Germline CDR1 reads WSHSY; CDR2 reads SAAADI. There are 15 residues in the CDR3. Trimming shortened V by 6 bases and J by 0 bases, and 9 bases separated the two germline ends. CDR3 in amino acids: CASRDTSSGANVLTF. CDR3 nucleotides: TGCGCCAGCAGGGACACGAGCTCTGGGGCCAACGTCCTGACTTTC.

The chain combines TRBV7-9 with TRBJ1-4, with 9 positions matching TRBD1. Germline-derived CDR1 and CDR2 are SEHNR and FQNEAQ (reference sequence). The CDR3 contains 13 residues. The V gene end was trimmed by 8 bases and the J gene end by 5 bases; junction bases not matched to a gene: 3. This chain's CDR3 is CASHGQGNEKLFF. CDR3 nucleotide sequence: TGTGCCAGCCACGGACAGGGGAATGAAAAACTGTTTTTT. Drawing the rest from reference TRBV7-9 and TRBJ1-4, the complete variable domain is DTGVSQNPRHKITKRGQNVTFRCDPISEHNRLYWYRQTLGQGPEFLTYFQNEAQLEKSRLLSDRFSAERPKGSFSTLEIQRTEQGDSAMYLCASHGQGNEKLFFGSGTQLSVL.

The chain has TRBV27 and TRBJ2-1, with 7 bases matching TRBD2. The CDR3 length is 15 residues. CDR1 and CDR2 (germline): MNHEY, SMNVEV (reference sequence). J was trimmed by 5 bases and V by 2 bases; bases with no gene match: 6. The chain's CDR3 is CASSLGAGLNNEQFF. In DNA form, the CDR3 reads TGTGCCAGCAGTTTAGGAGCGGGGTTAAACAATGAGCAGTTCTTC.

This chain links TRBV5-8 with TRBJ2-1, with D possibly TRBD1 on 5 matching bases. The CDR3 spans 18 residues. Germline V CDR1 and CDR2: SGHTS, YDEGEE. V was cut by 0 bases and J by 8 bases, with 24 bases left in between. The CDR3 reads CASSLGWGISLAEDEQFF. The CDR3 DNA sequence: TGTGCCAGCAGCTTGGGTTGGGGCATAAGTCTGGCTGAGGATGAGCAGTTCTTC.

The chain uses TRBV5-4 and TRBJ1-2, with D unresolved. V lost 0 bases and J lost 4, with 13 bases in between. Germline V gene sequence: CDR1 SGHNT, CDR2 YYREEE (reference sequence). The CDR3 loop spans 15 amino acids. The CDR3 coding sequence is TGTGCCAGCAGCTTGGTGGGAGGGTACGGCTATGGCTACACCTTC. Its translation: CASSLVGGYGYGYTF.

V usage is TRBV30 and J usage is TRBJ2-1, with 7 bases identical to TRBD1. CDR1 is GTSNPN and CDR2 is SVGIG in the germline V gene (reference sequence). V lost 2 bases and J lost 6; bases outside the gene matches: 7. The CDR3 is made up of 14 amino acids. CDR3: CAWSRQGGVNEQFF. The CDR3 DNA follows: TGTGCCTGGAGTCGACAGGGTGGGGTCAATGAGCAGTTCTTC.

The chain couples TRBV7-6 to TRBJ2-7; 7 positions agree with TRBD1. This CDR3 is built from 14 residues. V trimming: 4 bases; J trimming: 3 bases; junction bases outside the gene matches: 6. Germline V gives CDR1 SGHVS, CDR2 FNYEAQ. Written as DNA, the CDR3 is TGTGCCAGCAGCTCCCGGGACAGTAACTACGAGCAGTACTTC. Amino acids: CASSSRDSNYEQYF.

The rearrangement uses TRBV19 and TRBJ1-3; perhaps TRBD1 as D (5 bases). Between the trimmed V and J ends, which lost 6 bases and 4 bases, there was a span of 13 bases. The germline gives CDR1 LNHDA, CDR2 SQIVND (reference sequence). The CDR3 contains 14 residues. The CDR3 DNA follows: TGTGCCAGTAGAAGGGGAATCCAAGGAAACACCATATATTTT. Residues: CASRRGIQGNTIYF.

The gene calls are TRBV5-6 and TRBJ2-1; D is possibly TRBD2 (6 bases). CDR1 is SGHDT, CDR2 YYEEEE, per germline. The CDR3 is made up of 13 amino acids. Deletions cut 0 bases from V and 5 bases from J, with 6 bases between. CDR3 DNA: TGTGCCAGCAGCTTGGGGGGGGACAATGAGCAGTTCTTC. This encodes CASSLGGDNEQFF. Based on the CDR3 plus reference TRBV5-6 and TRBJ2-1, the full variable domain is DAGVTQSPTHLIKTRGQQVTLRCSPKSGHDTVSWYQQALGQGPQFIFQYYEEEERQRGNFPDRFSGHQFPNYSSELNVNALLLGDSALYLCASSLGGDNEQFFGPGTRLTVL.

This clone appeared a single time. The genes are TRBV6-1 and TRBJ1-6, with D maybe TRBD1 (5 bases). Between the trimmed V and J ends, which lost 1 base and 7 bases, there was a span of 11 bases. The germline V gene has CDR1 MNHNS and CDR2 SASEGT. The CDR3 runs 15 residues. Here the CDR3 reads CASSEVRGGNSPLHF. CDR3 coding DNA: TGTGCCAGCAGTGAAGTTCGGGGGGGGAATTCACCCCTCCACTTT.

The V and J genes are TRBV29-1 and TRBJ2-1; D is uncertain. The CDR3 covers 13 residues. V lost 1 base, J lost 1 base, and 5 bases lay in between. CDR1 SQVTM and CDR2 ANQGSEA come from the germline V gene. The chain's CDR3 is CSVEGVSYNEQFF. In DNA form, the CDR3 reads TGCAGCGTTGAAGGCGTTTCCTACAATGAGCAGTTCTTC.